This TCR beta chain is from a study of cytomegalovirus exposure and HLA in healthy donors. The PCR contained 60 Vbeta and 13 Jbeta primers. Using immunoSEQ multiplex PCR, the repertoire was profiled, and TCRdb retains in-frame clones only, with some absent. The sample totals tens of thousands of clones. Trimming cost V 3 bases and J 7 bases, with 12 bases left between them. This CDR3 spans 13 amino acids. Germline V gene lookup returns CDR1 ENHRY and CDR2 SYGVKD. The V gene is TRBV10-3, the J gene TRBJ1-1; the D gene is possibly TRBD1 (5 bases). The source of this sequence is a man between 60 and 75 years old in good health and CMV-seropositive. Sample: PBMCs. CDR3 sequence: CAISDRVVGEAFF. CDR3 in DNA: TGTGCCATCAGTGACAGGGTTGTAGGTGAAGCTTTCTTT.